This is a list of T cell receptor beta chains from one sample in a study of cytomegalovirus exposure and HLA in healthy donors. Sequencing was performed with immunoSEQ multiplex PCR; in TCRdb, only in-frame clones are kept and a portion is missing. Of tens of thousands of clones detected, 90% to 95% appear once; the ten largest clones hold about 1.9%. Sequencing input: PBMCs. These receptors were collected from a woman under 30 in good health and CMV-seropositive. CDR3s include the opening cysteine and the closing phenylalanine or tryptophan. Each record gives: clone size, J gene, D gene, V gene, CDR3 DNA, CDR3 protein. The D gene is left open where the match is weak. Some rows have no size entry. The others give once, few or many, or a class for an expanded clone.

>NA|TRBJ1-2|NA|TRBV5-1
TGCGCCAGCAGCTGGGGGCTTAGTTATGGCTACACCTTC
CASSWGLSYGYTF
>NA|TRBJ2-7|NA|TRBV9
TGTGCCAGCAGCCCAGGGGACGGTGGCTACGAGCAGTACTTC
CASSPGDGGYEQYF
>once|TRBJ1-3|NA|TRBV29-1
TGCAGCGCGACGGGGGGCTCAGTCTCTGGAAACACCATATATTTT
CSATGGSVSGNTIYF
>NA|TRBJ1-1|NA|TRBV5-4
TGTGCCAGCAGCTTGGAACGGAGGGTCACTGAAGCTTTCTTT
CASSLERRVTEAFF
>NA|TRBJ2-1|TRBD1|TRBV7-9
TGTGCCAGCAGCTACATCGGGACAGGGCTCCATGAGCAGTTCTTC
CASSYIGTGLHEQFF
>NA|TRBJ1-1|NA|TRBV21-1
TGTGCCAGCAGCGTTCGGACAGGGCGGAACACTGAAGCTTTCTTT
CASSVRTGRNTEAFF
>NA|TRBJ1-2|TRBD1|TRBV7-9
TGTGCCAGCAGCCTGGGACAGGGTGAAGGCTACACCTTC
CASSLGQGEGYTF
>NA|TRBJ2-5|TRBD2|TRBV5-8
TGTGCCAGCAGCCTAGGGACTAGCGGTGCCCAAGAGACCCAGTACTTC
CASSLGTSGAQETQYF
>NA|TRBJ1-6|TRBD1|TRBV7-8
TGTGCCAGCAGCGTAGAACCGACAGGGGGTTCCTACTCACCCCTCCACTTT
CASSVEPTGGSYSPLHF
>NA|TRBJ2-5|TRBD2|TRBV5-1
TGCGCCACCAGGGACGGACTAGCGATTCAAGAGACCCAGTACTTC
CATRDGLAIQETQYF